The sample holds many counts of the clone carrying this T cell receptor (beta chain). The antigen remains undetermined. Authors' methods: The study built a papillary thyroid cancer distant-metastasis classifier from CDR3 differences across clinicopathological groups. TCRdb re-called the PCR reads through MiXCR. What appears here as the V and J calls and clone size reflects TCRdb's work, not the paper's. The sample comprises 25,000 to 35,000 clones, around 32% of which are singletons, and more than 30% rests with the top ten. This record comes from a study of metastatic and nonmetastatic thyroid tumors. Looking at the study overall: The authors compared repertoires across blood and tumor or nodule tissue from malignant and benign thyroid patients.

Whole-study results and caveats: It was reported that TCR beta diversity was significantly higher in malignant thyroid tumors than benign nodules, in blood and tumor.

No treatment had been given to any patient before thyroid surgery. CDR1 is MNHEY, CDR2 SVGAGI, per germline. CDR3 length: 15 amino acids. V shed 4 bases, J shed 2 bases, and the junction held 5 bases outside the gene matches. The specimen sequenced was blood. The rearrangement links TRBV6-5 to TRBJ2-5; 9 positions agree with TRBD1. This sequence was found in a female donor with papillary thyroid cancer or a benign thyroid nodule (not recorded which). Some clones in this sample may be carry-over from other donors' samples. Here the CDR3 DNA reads TGTGCCAGCAGTTTCTCACAGGGGGCACAAGAGACCCAGTACTTC. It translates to CASSFSQGAQETQYF.